This T cell receptor (beta chain) was sequenced in a study of Ad26.COV2.S vaccination and SARS-CoV-2 variants. Study-level information: Administration of Ad26.COV2.S was intramuscular, either once or twice 56 days apart. Study-wide results and limits: It was vaccine recipients, not placebo recipients, who had the higher spike-specific TCR breadth.

Noted treatment: roughly 19 received Ad26.COV2.S at low or high dose, single or two shots; several received placebo; per-sample allocation not given. The samples date from day 63 after the first vaccine or placebo injection. Expressing Wuhan-strain SARS-CoV-2 spike, an Ad26 vector served as the vaccine. Method: immunoSEQ multiplex PCR; TCRdb's copy keeps in-frame clones and lacks some. The sample records about 680,000 clones, more than 70% being singletons. The CDR3 has 15 residues. CDR1 and CDR2 from the germline V gene are MNHEY and SMNVEV (reference sequence). After removal of 8 bases from V and 2 bases from J, the junction contained 6 bases not matched to a gene. In the case of this clone: Its target is not known.

Material: peripheral blood, obtained in a trial of Ad26.COV2.S vaccine versus placebo. This chain connects TRBV27 to TRBJ2-7, with TRBD2 matching 13 bases. The receptor was derived from a person between 18 and 65 years old who received the Ad26.COV2.S COVID-19 vaccine or a placebo. CDR3 region: CASSPTSGGTYEQYF. The CDR3 nucleotides are TGTGCCAGCTCACCGACTAGCGGGGGGACCTACGAGCAGTACTTC.